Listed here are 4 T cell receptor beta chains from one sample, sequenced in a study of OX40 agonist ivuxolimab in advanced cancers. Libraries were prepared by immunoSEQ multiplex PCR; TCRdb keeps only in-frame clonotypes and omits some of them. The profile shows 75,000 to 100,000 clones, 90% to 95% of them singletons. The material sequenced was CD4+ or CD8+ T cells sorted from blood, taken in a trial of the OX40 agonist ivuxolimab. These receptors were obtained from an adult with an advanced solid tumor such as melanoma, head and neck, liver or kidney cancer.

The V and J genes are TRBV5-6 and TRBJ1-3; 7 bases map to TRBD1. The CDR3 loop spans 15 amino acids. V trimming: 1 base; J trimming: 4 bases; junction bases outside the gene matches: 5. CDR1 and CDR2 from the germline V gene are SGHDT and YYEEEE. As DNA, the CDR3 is TGTGCCAGCAGCTTGTCAGGGGGTAGCGGAAACACCATATATTTT. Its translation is CASSLSGGSGNTIYF.

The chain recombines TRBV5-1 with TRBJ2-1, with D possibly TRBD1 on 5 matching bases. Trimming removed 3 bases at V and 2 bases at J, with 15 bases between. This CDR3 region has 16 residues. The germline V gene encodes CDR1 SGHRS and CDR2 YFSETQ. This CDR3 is CASSYQSGLAYNEQFF. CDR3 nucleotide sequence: TGCGCCAGCAGCTACCAATCAGGGTTGGCCTACAATGAGCAGTTCTTC.

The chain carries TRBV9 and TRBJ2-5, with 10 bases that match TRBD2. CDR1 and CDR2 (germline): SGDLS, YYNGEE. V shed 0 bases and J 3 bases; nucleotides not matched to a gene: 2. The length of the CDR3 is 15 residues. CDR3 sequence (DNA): TGTGCCAGCAGCGTAGGCGGACTAGCGGAAGAGACCCAGTACTTC. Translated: CASSVGGLAEETQYF.

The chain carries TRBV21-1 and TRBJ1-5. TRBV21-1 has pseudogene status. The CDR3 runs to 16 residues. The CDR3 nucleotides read TGTGCCAGCAGCAAATGGAGTCCCTGGGGCAATCAGCCCCAGCATTTT. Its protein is CASSKWSPWGNQPQHF.